What follows is one TCR beta chain and its context. Its antigen is as yet unknown. The data originate from a study of beta chain features in type 1 diabetes. About the study: Analysis included 100 million to 140 million sorted cells drawn from all samples.

The V end was cut by 5 bases, the J end by 5 bases, with 10 bases between. This CDR3 spans 12 amino acids. The germline V gene encodes CDR1 SNHLY and CDR2 FYNNEI. The study, taken as a whole, reports: Cells that show high TCR expression could be over-represented by cDNA sequencing. Type 1 diabetes patients showed a moderate but significant shortening of TCRB CDR3s in all four CD4+ subsets.

Every bit of the isolated RNA underwent reverse transcription, so sequencing read expressed TCRB transcripts. The data were produced by immunoSEQ multiplex PCR, yet TCRdb's version contains in-frame clones alone and is incomplete. In the table there are about 340,000 clones, roughly a tenth of which are singletons. The genes are TRBV2 and TRBJ2-7, with D tentatively TRBD2 (5 bases). This receptor was taken from a man aged 30 to 39 with type 1 diabetes. Sequencing used central memory CD4+ T cells from blood. CDR3 nucleotide sequence: TGTGCCAGCAGTCTAACTAGTAACGAGCAGTACTTC. Its protein is CASSLTSNEQYF.